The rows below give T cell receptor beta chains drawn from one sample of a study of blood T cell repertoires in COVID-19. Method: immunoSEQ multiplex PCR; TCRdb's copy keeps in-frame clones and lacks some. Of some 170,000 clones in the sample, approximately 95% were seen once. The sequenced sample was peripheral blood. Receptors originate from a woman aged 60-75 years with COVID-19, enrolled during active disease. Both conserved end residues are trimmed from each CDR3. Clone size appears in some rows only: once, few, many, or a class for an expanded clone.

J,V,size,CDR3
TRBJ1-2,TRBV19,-,ASSPQGRGYGYT
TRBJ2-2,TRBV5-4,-,ASSPRGQANTGELF
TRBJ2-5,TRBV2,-,AILPRGGGAGLEETQY
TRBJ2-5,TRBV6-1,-,ASSEPGEGETQY
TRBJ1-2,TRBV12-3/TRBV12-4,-,ASRSTGHYGYT
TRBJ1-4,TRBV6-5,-,ASYLTGTALEKLF
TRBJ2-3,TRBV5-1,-,ASSSGLAGAYTQY
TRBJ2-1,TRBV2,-,ASKLAFGEQF
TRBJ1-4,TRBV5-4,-,ASSRDSEKLF
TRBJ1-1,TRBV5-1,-,ASSRDRDTEAF
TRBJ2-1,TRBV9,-,ASSLDRGYYNEQF
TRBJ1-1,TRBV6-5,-,ASSYSRGAEAF
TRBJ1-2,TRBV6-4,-,ASSDRFGRGYGYT
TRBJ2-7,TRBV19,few,ASSIGPGSYEQY
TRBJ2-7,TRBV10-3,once,AISPGQGSYEQY
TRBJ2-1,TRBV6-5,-,ASTTSGGYNEQF
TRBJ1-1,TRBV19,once,ASTHSGAGPLGTEAF
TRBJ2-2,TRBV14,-,ASRHLAGELF
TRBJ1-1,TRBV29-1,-,SVEVWAGNTEAF
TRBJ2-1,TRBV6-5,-,ASSYLSSYNEQF
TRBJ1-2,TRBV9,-,ASSEDDSALGYGYT
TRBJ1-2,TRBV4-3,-,ASSQELQTTYGYT
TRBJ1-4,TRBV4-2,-,ASSQGGGRTNEKLF
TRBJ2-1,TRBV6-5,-,ASSPYMAENEQF
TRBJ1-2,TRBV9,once,ASSVARDHGYT
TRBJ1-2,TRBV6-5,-,ASPPDRAANYGYT
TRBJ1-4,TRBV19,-,ASKQGAVNEKLF
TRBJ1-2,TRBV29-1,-,SAEGDSDDRGSYIYGYT
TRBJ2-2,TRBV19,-,ASSIGAGGNTGELF
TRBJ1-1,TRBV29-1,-,SVHLGGNTEAF
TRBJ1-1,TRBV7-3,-,ASSLGAGVGAVSEAF
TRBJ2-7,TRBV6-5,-,ASSYDSAYEQY
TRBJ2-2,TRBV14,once,ASSPQGAGTGELF
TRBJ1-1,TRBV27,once,ASSSPQGRVMMNTEAF
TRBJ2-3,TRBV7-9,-,ASSLGVAGQRTDTQY
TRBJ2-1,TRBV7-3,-,ASSLDRGVSYNEQF
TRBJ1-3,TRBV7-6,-,ASSPTDREGGNTIY
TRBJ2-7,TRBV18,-,ASSSGTAGEQY
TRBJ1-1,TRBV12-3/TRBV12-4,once,ASSLFGGTEAF
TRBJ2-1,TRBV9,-,ASSERGRYNEQF
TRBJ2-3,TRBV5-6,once,ASSVTRVRTDTQY
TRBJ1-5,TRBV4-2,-,ASSQTATLLNQPQH
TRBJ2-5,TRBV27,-,ASSFRGAWETQY
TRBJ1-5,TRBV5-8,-,ASSLAYDRGGNQPQH
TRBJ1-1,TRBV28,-,ASSFLGRAF
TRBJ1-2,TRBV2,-,ASIPGQGAHGYT
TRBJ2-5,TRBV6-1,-,ASSEYWAETQY
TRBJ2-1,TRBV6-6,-,ASSQIGGPEQF